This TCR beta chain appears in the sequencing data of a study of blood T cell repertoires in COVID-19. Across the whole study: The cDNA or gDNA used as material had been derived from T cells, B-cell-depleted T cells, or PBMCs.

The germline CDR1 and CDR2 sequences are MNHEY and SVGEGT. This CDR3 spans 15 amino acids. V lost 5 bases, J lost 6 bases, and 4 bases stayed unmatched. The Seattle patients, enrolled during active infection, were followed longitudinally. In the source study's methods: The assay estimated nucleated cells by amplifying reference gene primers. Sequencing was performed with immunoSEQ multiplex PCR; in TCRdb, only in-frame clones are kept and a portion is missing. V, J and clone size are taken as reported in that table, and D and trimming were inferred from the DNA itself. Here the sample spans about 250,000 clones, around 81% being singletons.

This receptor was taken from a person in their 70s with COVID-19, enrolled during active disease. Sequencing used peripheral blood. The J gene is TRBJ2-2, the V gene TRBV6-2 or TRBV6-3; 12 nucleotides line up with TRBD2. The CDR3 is CASSGRLAGAGELFF. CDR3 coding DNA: TGTGCCAGCAGTGGAAGACTAGCGGGAGCCGGGGAGCTGTTTTTT.